The 20 T cell receptor beta chains below were found in one sample sequenced in a study of blood T cells in healthy people across ages. A second about 7 to 11 cycle PCR used barcoded and J-beta primers. TCRdb called the 5' RACE reads again in MiXCR, with one record for every CDR3 protein. This table has some 1,000,000 distinct CDR3 sequences, less than 25% appearing once. A further study also used this sample, focusing on T cells of mothers and their children.

The sample consisted of blood. The receptor set was obtained from a girl under 10 years old in good health.

This chain connects TRBV6-1 to TRBJ2-3; D might be TRBD2 (5 bases). Germline lookup yields CDR1 MNHNS and CDR2 SASEGT. V was cut by 1 base and J by 5 bases, with 10 bases left in between. This CDR3 spans 14 amino acids. DNA for the CDR3: TGTGCCAGCAGTGAAGAACGTCGGGGAGATACGCAGTATTTT. It translates to CASSEERRGDTQYF.

The chain is built from TRBV4-3 and TRBJ1-1; D is uncertain. Trimming pared 1 base from V and 1 base from J, leaving 7 bases between. The CDR3 length is 14 residues. Germline lookup yields CDR1 LGHNA and CDR2 YSLEER. The CDR3 DNA sequence: TGCGCCAGCAGCCAAGGAATGGCGAACACTGAAGCTTTCTTT. It specifies CASSQGMANTEAFF.

The V gene is TRBV6-5, the J gene TRBJ2-2; D is perhaps TRBD2 (5 bases). Trimming cost V 5 bases and J 6 bases, with 16 bases left between them. The germline V gene encodes CDR1 MNHEY and CDR2 SVGAGI. CDR3 length: 15 amino acids. The CDR3 nucleotides read TGTGCCAGCAGTCTATCGAGGGCCGGCGCCGGGGAGCTGTTTTTT. Protein: CASSLSRAGAGELFF.

There are a few counts of this clonotype. V and J are TRBV6-6 and TRBJ2-3; D gene ambiguous. Germline values: CDR1 MNHNY, CDR2 SVGAGI (reference sequence). Trimming took off 6 bases at V and 1 base at J, with 11 bases between the two ends. CDR3 size: 14 residues. DNA for the CDR3: TGTGCCAGCAGCGTAAACGAGGGCACAGATACGCAGTATTTT. This encodes CASSVNEGTDTQYF.

This chain links TRBV12-3 or TRBV12-4 with TRBJ2-1, with 9 bases lining up with TRBD1. The J call may be incorrect, as the DNA end agrees better with TRBJ2-5. The CDR3 is made up of 14 amino acids. CDR3 residues: CASSDSGTGETQYF. The CDR3 bases are TGTGCCAGCAGTGACAGCGGGACAGGGGAGACCCAGTACTTC.

Details on this clonotype: At one boundary the junction diverges from the germline segment, which might be a read error. This chain uses TRBV3-1 with TRBJ2-1; 8 positions agree with TRBD2. In germline, CDR1 is LGHDT, CDR2 YNNKEL (reference sequence). The CDR3 consists of 16 residues. The CDR3 DNA reads TGTGCCAGCACCCAAAGGTTCGGGGGGGGATACAATGAGCAGTTCTTC. Residues: CASTQRFGGGYNEQFF.

This rearrangement joins TRBV18 to TRBJ1-3, with TRBD1 matching over 7 bases. Germline trimming cut 2 bases from V and 1 base from J; bases unmatched to any gene: 8. The CDR3 is made up of 17 amino acids. CDR1 and CDR2 (germline): KGHSH, LQKENI. CDR3 loop: CASSPAGQVPSGNTIYF. CDR3 nucleotide sequence: TGTGCCAGCTCACCAGCCGGACAGGTCCCTTCTGGAAACACCATATATTTT.

The V gene is TRBV20-1, the J gene TRBJ2-4, with D perhaps assigned TRBD1 or TRBD2 (6 bases each). Trimming removed 6 bases at V and 5 bases at J, with 14 bases between. Per the germline V gene, CDR1 is DFQATT and CDR2 is SNEGSKA (reference sequence). There are 13 residues in the CDR3. DNA for the CDR3: TGCAGTGCCCTACGGGGGACACAAAACATTCAGTACTTC. Its translation: CSALRGTQNIQYF.

There are a few counts of this clonotype. This sequence joins TRBV29-1 and TRBJ1-1, with a tentative D call TRBD1 (6 bases). Trimming shortened V by 6 bases and J by 7 bases, and 18 bases separated the two germline ends. Germline lookup yields CDR1 SQVTM and CDR2 ANQGSEA. The CDR3 runs to 13 residues. CDR3 region: CSVRRGREGEAFF. The CDR3 DNA reads as TGCAGCGTCCGCCGGGGGCGGGAGGGTGAAGCTTTCTTT.

The chain couples TRBV12-3 or TRBV12-4 to TRBJ2-5; D is uncertain. Trimming pared 8 bases from V and 7 bases from J, leaving 11 bases between. The CDR3 covers 11 residues. The CDR3 reads CASGTRGTQYF. The CDR3 DNA is TGTGCCAGCGGTACCCGAGGGACCCAGTACTTC.

V and J are TRBV7-8 and TRBJ1-2; 7 nucleotides line up with TRBD1. V gave up 5 bases and J gave up 4 bases; unmatched junction bases: 7. The germline V gene has CDR1 SGHVS and CDR2 FQNEAQ. CDR3 length: 14 amino acids. In DNA form, the CDR3 reads TGTGCCAGCAGCCAAGGGGGCGGTGTCTATGGCTACACCTTC. It translates to CASSQGGGVYGYTF. The variable domain in full, with the rest retrieved from reference TRBV7-8 and TRBJ1-2, is GAGVSQSPRYKVAKRGQDVALRCDPISGHVSLFWYQQALGQGPEFLTYFQNEAQLDKSGLPSDRFFAERPEGSVSTLKIQRTQQEDSAVYLCASSQGGGVYGYTFGSGTRLTVV.

CDR3 DNA: TGTGCCAGCAGCCAAGGGCTGTTGGGGAACACTGAAGCTTTCTTT. It codes for CASSQGLLGNTEAFF. The chain couples TRBV4-2 to TRBJ1-1; D gene uncertain. Germline CDR1 reads LGHNA; CDR2 reads YNFKEQ. The CDR3 sequence is 15 residues long. V dropped 1 base and J dropped 1 base, with 10 bases sitting between them.

This clonotype was seen only a few times. The genes are TRBV9 and TRBJ2-7, with D possibly matching TRBD1 (6 bases). The germline gives CDR1 SGDLS, CDR2 YYNGEE. The V and J ends lost 0 bases and 3 bases respectively, with 22 bases between them. The CDR3 extends over 18 amino acids. CDR3 sequence (DNA): TGTGCCAGCAGCGTAGTGAAGCCCGAACAGGGCCCCGGCTACGAGCAGTACTTC. Protein: CASSVVKPEQGPGYEQYF.

This clonotype was seen a handful of times. The chain joins TRBV20-1 to TRBJ2-7; the match to TRBD2 covers 10 bases. This CDR3 is built from 14 residues. With 4 bases clipped from V and 4 bases from J, the junction kept 7 bases outside the gene matches. Germline CDR1 is DFQATT and CDR2 is SNEGSKA (reference sequence). The CDR3 loop is CSATSSGSIYEQYF. CDR3 nucleotide sequence: TGCAGTGCTACATCTAGCGGGAGTATTTACGAGCAGTACTTC.

This clonotype was found a few times. CDR3 in amino acids: CASSFEGSVTETQYF. The CDR3 region has the DNA TGTGCCAGCAGCTTCGAAGGCAGTGTGACAGAGACCCAGTACTTC. The chain uses TRBV7-9 and TRBJ2-5; D remains unclear. The V and J ends lost 3 bases and 4 bases respectively, with 15 bases between them. Germline values: CDR1 SEHNR, CDR2 FQNEAQ (reference sequence). The CDR3 is 15 residues long.

This clonotype showed up just a few times. This chain uses TRBV29-1 with TRBJ1-2; 9 bases fit TRBD1. This CDR3 is 16 amino acids long. The trim removed 0 bases at V and 5 bases at J, leaving 10 bases unmatched. In germline, CDR1 is SQVTM, CDR2 ANQGSEA. For the CDR3, the DNA is TGCAGCGTTGAAGATCTTGCCCCCGGGACAGGGTATGGCTACACCTTC. Encoded protein: CSVEDLAPGTGYGYTF.

The CDR3 sequence is CASSVNSGGLNTGELFF. Here the CDR3 DNA reads TGTGCCAGCAGCGTAAACAGCGGGGGACTGAACACCGGGGAGCTGTTTTTT. The chain is built from TRBV9 and TRBJ2-2; 8 bases fit TRBD2. The germline gives CDR1 SGDLS, CDR2 YYNGEE. Trimming cost V 1 base and J 1 base; bases outside gene matches: 6. This CDR3 spans 17 amino acids.

This clonotype was counted once. This rearrangement joins TRBV20-1 to TRBJ1-1; D is undetermined. Germline assignment: CDR1 DFQATT and CDR2 SNEGSKA (reference sequence). V lost 0 bases to trimming and J lost 3 bases, with 5 bases between them. This CDR3 has 12 residues. Here the CDR3 reads CSARDLYTEAFF. CDR3 bases: TGCAGTGCTAGAGATTTGTACACTGAAGCTTTCTTT.

CDR3 region: CASRVYYFRYTF. The DNA for the CDR3 is TGTGCCAGCAGGGTTTACTATTTCCGCTACACCTTC. The V call is TRBV3-1, the J call TRBJ1-2; D call uncertain. V gave up 6 bases and J gave up 9 bases, with 14 bases separating them. The germline V gene encodes CDR1 LGHDT and CDR2 YNNKEL (reference sequence). The CDR3 sequence is 12 residues long.

The chain is built from TRBV2 and TRBJ1-5; no reliable D call. Trimming stripped 4 bases from V and 11 bases from J, with 18 bases between. Looked up from germline, CDR1 is SNHLY and CDR2 is FYNNEI. CDR3 length equals 14 residues. The CDR3 here is CASSGAGPANSQHF. The CDR3, as DNA: TGTGCCAGCAGTGGGGCCGGTCCGGCCAACTCCCAGCATTTT.